The 10 T cell receptor beta chains given below trace back to one sample, sequenced in a study of T cell responses to AZD1222 COVID-19 vaccine. Sequencing was performed with immunoSEQ multiplex PCR; in TCRdb, only in-frame clones are kept and a portion is missing. Seen here are more than 70,000 clones, about 88% observed once, and the top ten hold 13%. Sample: peripheral blood, taken on day 0 of AZD1222 vaccination. The receptors derive from an adult in good health.

This clone is categorized as medium-sized (0.01 to 0.1%). The chain combines TRBV7-3 with TRBJ1-1, with a tentative D call TRBD1 (6 bases). CDR3 length equals 14 residues. Germline V gives CDR1 SGHTA, CDR2 FQGTGA. The ends were cut back, 1 base at V and 5 bases at J, with 11 bases in the middle. This CDR3 is CASSLNGGLTEAFF. Written as DNA, the CDR3 is TGTGCCAGCAGCTTAAATGGGGGGCTTACTGAAGCTTTCTTT.

The V call is TRBV5-1, the J call TRBJ2-3; 7 positions match TRBD1. The CDR3 sequence is 16 residues long. V lost 3 bases, J lost 4 bases, and 11 bases stayed unmatched. The germline V gene has CDR1 SGHRS and CDR2 YFSETQ. CDR3 protein: CASSSQGRGIADTQYF. In DNA, the CDR3 is TGCGCCAGCAGCTCACAGGGCAGGGGGATCGCAGATACGCAGTATTTT.

The table lists this clone with a few counts. The rearrangement uses TRBV6-2 or TRBV6-3 and TRBJ2-7, with unresolved D. Between the trimmed V and J ends, which lost 0 bases and 2 bases, there was a span of 11 bases. CDR3 length: 15 residues. Germline CDR1 reads MNHEY; CDR2 reads SVGEGT. CDR3 in amino acids: CASSYSERATYEQYF. The CDR3 nucleotides read TGTGCCAGCAGTTACTCGGAAAGGGCAACCTACGAGCAGTACTTC.

This rearrangement joins TRBV27 to TRBJ1-6; TRBD1 agrees at 8 bases. J gave up 2 bases and V 6 bases, and 15 bases lay outside the gene matches. Germline V CDR1 and CDR2: MNHEY, SMNVEV (reference sequence). There are 19 residues in the CDR3. The CDR3 sequence: CASSPEVMDRETYNSPLHF. The DNA of the CDR3 is TGTGCCAGCAGCCCCGAGGTAATGGACAGGGAAACCTATAATTCACCCCTCCACTTT.

Comment on this clone: At one end the junction does not follow the germline gene, possibly because of a read error. This chain uses TRBV3-1 (or the pseudogene TRBV3-2) with TRBJ1-4; D is unresolved. Germline V gene data show CDR1 as LGHDT and CDR2 as YNNKEL (reference sequence). The CDR3 is 16 residues long. CDR3 loop: CASSLTDWRLNGKLFF. The CDR3 DNA reads TGTGCCAGCAGCCTAACCGATTGGCGGCTTAATGGAAAACTGTTTTTT.

The gene calls are TRBV13 and TRBJ1-2, with D unresolved. The CDR3 runs 16 residues. Trimming took off 2 bases at V and 0 bases at J, with 13 bases between the two ends. In germline, CDR1 is PRHDT, CDR2 FYEKMQ (reference sequence). In nucleotides, the CDR3 is TGTGCCAGCAGCTTAAGGAGGGATGGGGCTAACTATGGCTACACCTTC. Residues: CASSLRRDGANYGYTF.

This chain connects TRBV5-1 to TRBJ2-5; D gene unclear. The ends were cut back, 1 base at V and 5 bases at J, with 12 bases in the middle. CDR1 is SGHRS, CDR2 YFSETQ, per germline. The CDR3 is made up of 14 amino acids. CDR3 sequence reads: CASSLRARWETQYF. CDR3 nucleotides: TGCGCCAGCAGCTTGCGGGCTAGGTGGGAGACCCAGTACTTC.

This clone was seen only a few times. The J gene is TRBJ2-7, the V gene TRBV3-1 (or the pseudogene TRBV3-2); D unclear. The CDR3 is 13 residues long. Germline CDR1 LGHDT, CDR2 YNNKEL (reference sequence). V was cut by 0 bases and J by 11 bases, with 14 bases left in between. CDR3 region: CASSQDLTTSKYF. Here the CDR3 DNA reads TGTGCCAGCAGCCAAGATTTGACGACTTCGAAGTACTTC.

The V call is TRBV2, the J call TRBJ2-1, with TRBD2 as a possible D gene (6 bases). This CDR3 has 15 amino acids. In germline, CDR1 is SNHLY, CDR2 FYNNEI. V was clipped by 6 bases and J by 7 bases, with 19 bases between them. CDR3 sequence reads: CASREPGLARNEQFF. CDR3 nucleotide sequence: TGTGCCAGCAGGGAGCCGGGGCTAGCGAGGAATGAGCAGTTCTTC.

Of note for this clone: At one end the junction does not follow the germline gene, possibly because of a read error. The rearrangement joins TRBV7-8 to TRBJ2-5; no firm D call. The CDR3 is 13 residues long. From germline, CDR1 is SGHVS and CDR2 FQNEAQ. For the CDR3, the DNA is TGTGCCAGCAGCCGAGACACCCAAAAGACCCAGTACTTC. It translates to CASSRDTQKTQYF. The full variable domain, its missing parts supplied by reference TRBV7-8 and TRBJ2-5, is GAGVSQSPRYKVAKRGQDVALRCDPISGHVSLFWYQQALGQGPEFLTYFQNEAQLDKSGLPSDRFFAERPEGSVSTLKIQRTQQEDSAVYLCASSRDTQKTQYFGPGTRLLVL.